Listed below are T cell receptor beta chains from one sample, sequenced in a study of shared clonotypes between healthy human individuals. Only in-frame clones appear in the TCRdb table, and some are missing; sequencing was by immunoSEQ multiplex PCR. The sample includes under 2.5 million clones, less than 95% of them seen just once. The specimen sequenced was naive CD4+ T cells from PBMCs. The receptors here all came from a man in his late teens or twenties in good health. Some clones in this sample may be carry-over from other donors' samples. The CDR3 runs from the conserved cysteine through the conserved F or W. D genes are given only for firm matches. Size values are once, few and many counts, or a class for expanded clones, and some rows have none.

V gene: TRBV25-1; J gene: TRBJ2-7; clone size: .; D gene: TRBD1; CDR3 protein: CASSDGTGVFPYEQYF; CDR3 DNA: TGTGCCAGCAGTGACGGGACAGGTGTTTTCCCCTACGAGCAGTACTTC
V gene: TRBV10-3; J gene: TRBJ1-1; clone size: .; D gene: .; CDR3 protein: CAVSGPRGTEAFF; CDR3 DNA: TGTGCCGTTTCGGGCCCTCGAGGGACTGAAGCTTTCTTT
V gene: TRBV7-6; J gene: TRBJ2-3; clone size: .; D gene: TRBD2; CDR3 protein: CASSFVRTSGTHTDTQYF; CDR3 DNA: TGTGCCAGCAGCTTCGTACGGACTAGCGGGACTCACACAGATACGCAGTATTTT
V gene: TRBV6-5; J gene: TRBJ1-5; clone size: .; D gene: .; CDR3 protein: CASSRTAIQPQHF; CDR3 DNA: TGTGCCAGCAGTAGGACAGCCATTCAGCCCCAGCATTTT
V gene: TRBV5-1; J gene: TRBJ1-1; clone size: .; D gene: TRBD1; CDR3 protein: CASSPFMGQGFMNTEAFF; CDR3 DNA: TGCGCCAGCAGCCCCTTTATGGGACAGGGGTTCATGAACACTGAAGCTTTCTTT
V gene: TRBV28; J gene: TRBJ2-7; clone size: .; D gene: TRBD2; CDR3 protein: CASRATGTRTYEQYF; CDR3 DNA: TGTGCCAGCAGGGCGACCGGGACTAGGACCTACGAGCAGTACTTC
V gene: TRBV2; J gene: TRBJ2-5; clone size: .; D gene: TRBD2; CDR3 protein: CASSEGGRLQETQYF; CDR3 DNA: TGTGCCAGCAGTGAAGGCGGGAGACTCCAAGAGACCCAGTACTTC
V gene: TRBV28; J gene: TRBJ1-2; clone size: .; D gene: .; CDR3 protein: CAISPGKANYGYTF; CDR3 DNA: TGTGCCATCTCCCCAGGAAAAGCCAACTATGGCTACACCTTC
V gene: TRBV5-4; J gene: TRBJ2-7; clone size: .; D gene: .; CDR3 protein: CASSSKKGPVGDEQYF; CDR3 DNA: TGTGCCAGCAGCTCAAAGAAGGGTCCCGTCGGCGACGAGCAGTACTTC
V gene: TRBV15; J gene: TRBJ2-7; clone size: .; D gene: TRBD2; CDR3 protein: CATSRDTGGGNPIEQYF; CDR3 DNA: TGTGCCACCAGCAGAGATACGGGAGGCGGGAATCCAATCGAGCAGTACTTC
V gene: TRBV7-3; J gene: TRBJ2-3; clone size: .; D gene: .; CDR3 protein: CASSPNEGTSQYF; CDR3 DNA: TGTGCCAGCAGCCCAAACGAGGGGACTTCCCAGTATTTT
V gene: TRBV2; J gene: TRBJ2-1; clone size: .; D gene: .; CDR3 protein: CASMAGRSHNEQFF; CDR3 DNA: TGTGCCAGCATGGCGGGCCGCTCCCACAATGAGCAGTTCTTC
V gene: TRBV28; J gene: TRBJ2-2; clone size: .; D gene: .; CDR3 protein: CASSLRLLNTGELFF; CDR3 DNA: TGTGCCAGCAGTTTAAGGCTACTGAACACCGGGGAGCTGTTTTTT
V gene: TRBV30; J gene: TRBJ1-1; clone size: .; D gene: .; CDR3 protein: CAWNPGGGSEAFF; CDR3 DNA: TGTGCCTGGAACCCCGGGGGGGGCTCTGAAGCTTTCTTT
V gene: TRBV14; J gene: TRBJ1-1; clone size: .; D gene: .; CDR3 protein: CASSQWKNTEAFF; CDR3 DNA: TGTGCCAGCAGCCAATGGAAGAACACTGAAGCTTTCTTT
V gene: TRBV29-1; J gene: TRBJ1-2; clone size: few; D gene: .; CDR3 protein: CSVGGVYGYTF; CDR3 DNA: TGCAGCGTTGGAGGAGTTTATGGCTACACCTTC
V gene: TRBV5-4; J gene: TRBJ2-7; clone size: once; D gene: .; CDR3 protein: CASAAYGSFSYEQYF; CDR3 DNA: TGTGCCAGCGCCGCCTATGGGAGCTTCTCCTACGAGCAGTACTTC
V gene: TRBV6-1; J gene: TRBJ2-7; clone size: .; D gene: .; CDR3 protein: CASSGSGHAWQYF; CDR3 DNA: TGTGCCAGCAGTGGGTCTGGGCACGCCTGGCAGTACTTC
V gene: TRBV5-1; J gene: TRBJ2-4; clone size: .; D gene: .; CDR3 protein: CASSSISQQTFQYF; CDR3 DNA: TGCGCCAGCAGCTCGATCAGCCAGCAGACTTTTCAGTACTTC
V gene: TRBV6-1; J gene: TRBJ1-5; clone size: .; D gene: TRBD1; CDR3 protein: CASSEWDRGRLDQPQHF; CDR3 DNA: TGTGCCAGCAGTGAATGGGACAGGGGCCGTCTGGATCAGCCCCAGCATTTT
V gene: TRBV7-3; J gene: TRBJ2-1; clone size: .; D gene: TRBD2; CDR3 protein: CASSTSGRLGNEQFF; CDR3 DNA: TGTGCCAGCAGCACTAGCGGGAGGTTGGGAAATGAGCAGTTCTTC
V gene: TRBV28; J gene: TRBJ1-1; clone size: .; D gene: .; CDR3 protein: CASSSLTDMNTEAFF; CDR3 DNA: TGTGCCAGCAGTTCCCTAACAGATATGAACACTGAAGCTTTCTTT
V gene: TRBV9; J gene: TRBJ2-7; clone size: .; D gene: TRBD2; CDR3 protein: CASSVAAGGPIYEQYF; CDR3 DNA: TGTGCCAGCAGCGTAGCCGCGGGAGGGCCTATCTACGAGCAGTACTTC
V gene: TRBV6-5; J gene: TRBJ2-5; clone size: .; D gene: .; CDR3 protein: CASSLTLAQETQYF; CDR3 DNA: TGTGCCAGCAGTTTGACGCTAGCCCAAGAGACCCAGTACTTC
V gene: TRBV29-1; J gene: TRBJ1-5; clone size: .; D gene: TRBD1; CDR3 protein: CSVGTGSNQPQHF; CDR3 DNA: TGCAGCGTTGGGACAGGAAGCAATCAGCCCCAGCATTTT
V gene: TRBV30; J gene: TRBJ1-5; clone size: few; D gene: .; CDR3 protein: CAWSHRDNQPQHF; CDR3 DNA: TGTGCCTGGAGTCACAGGGACAATCAGCCCCAGCATTTT
V gene: TRBV25-1; J gene: TRBJ2-2; clone size: .; D gene: .; CDR3 protein: CASSAQGFDTGELFF; CDR3 DNA: TGTGCCAGCAGTGCCCAGGGGTTCGACACCGGGGAGCTGTTTTTT
V gene: TRBV11-2; J gene: TRBJ2-5; clone size: .; D gene: .; CDR3 protein: CASSFGYQETQYF; CDR3 DNA: TGTGCCAGCAGCTTCGGATACCAAGAGACCCAGTACTTC
V gene: TRBV15; J gene: TRBJ1-1; clone size: .; D gene: .; CDR3 protein: CATSRGRNTGIEAFF; CDR3 DNA: TGTGCCACCAGCAGAGGTCGTAACACAGGGATTGAAGCTTTCTTT
V gene: TRBV30; J gene: TRBJ2-7; clone size: .; D gene: TRBD1; CDR3 protein: CAWSGDRLYEQYF; CDR3 DNA: TGTGCCTGGAGTGGGGACAGGCTCTACGAGCAGTACTTC
V gene: TRBV19; J gene: TRBJ1-2; clone size: .; D gene: .; CDR3 protein: CASRDGNYGYTF; CDR3 DNA: TGTGCCAGTAGGGACGGAAACTATGGCTACACCTTC
V gene: TRBV18; J gene: TRBJ2-6; clone size: .; D gene: TRBD1; CDR3 protein: CASSPPNRGGGANVLTF; CDR3 DNA: TGTGCCAGCTCACCACCTAACAGGGGTGGTGGGGCCAACGTCCTGACTTTC
V gene: TRBV7-9; J gene: TRBJ2-2; clone size: .; D gene: .; CDR3 protein: CASGRWNTGELFF; CDR3 DNA: TGTGCCTCCGGTCGGTGGAACACCGGGGAGCTGTTTTTT
V gene: TRBV28; J gene: TRBJ1-5; clone size: .; D gene: TRBD1; CDR3 protein: CASSRRTDRVLNQPQHF; CDR3 DNA: TGTGCCAGCAGTAGACGGACCGACAGGGTGCTCAATCAGCCCCAGCATTTT
V gene: TRBV7-9; J gene: TRBJ1-1; clone size: .; D gene: .; CDR3 protein: CASSLGPGSNTEAFF; CDR3 DNA: TGTGCCAGCAGCTTAGGTCCGGGCTCGAACACTGAAGCTTTCTTT
V gene: TRBV19; J gene: TRBJ2-2; clone size: .; D gene: TRBD1; CDR3 protein: CASSMQGQGNTGELFF; CDR3 DNA: TGTGCCAGTAGTATGCAGGGACAGGGGAACACCGGGGAGCTGTTTTTT
V gene: TRBV5-4; J gene: TRBJ2-5; clone size: .; D gene: .; CDR3 protein: CASSFGARGGETQYF; CDR3 DNA: TGTGCCAGCAGCTTCGGCGCGAGGGGAGGAGAGACCCAGTACTTC
V gene: TRBV11-2; J gene: TRBJ1-2; clone size: .; D gene: .; CDR3 protein: CASSLGAAGYTF; CDR3 DNA: TGTGCCAGCAGCTTGGGAGCCGCAGGCTACACCTTC
V gene: TRBV19; J gene: TRBJ1-2; clone size: .; D gene: .; CDR3 protein: CASSRRSGGDYGYTF; CDR3 DNA: TGTGCCAGTAGTAGGCGATCGGGAGGGGACTATGGCTACACCTTC
V gene: TRBV5-4; J gene: TRBJ1-4; clone size: .; D gene: .; CDR3 protein: CASSTKGLEKLFF; CDR3 DNA: TGTGCCAGCAGCACCAAAGGGCTGGAAAAACTGTTTTTT
V gene: TRBV27; J gene: TRBJ2-1; clone size: .; D gene: .; CDR3 protein: CASPLSDPPYNEQFF; CDR3 DNA: TGTGCCAGCCCCCTCTCGGACCCACCCTACAATGAGCAGTTCTTC
V gene: TRBV23-1; J gene: TRBJ2-4; clone size: .; D gene: .; CDR3 protein: CASSLAGTGIVGTKNIQYF; CDR3 DNA: TGCGCCAGCAGTCTCGCGGGCACAGGGATTGTAGGCACCAAAAACATTCAGTACTTC
V gene: TRBV7-8; J gene: TRBJ2-5; clone size: .; D gene: .; CDR3 protein: CASSVARSRVTQYF; CDR3 DNA: TGTGCCAGCAGCGTCGCCCGCTCAAGAGTGACCCAGTACTTC
V gene: TRBV19; J gene: TRBJ1-2; clone size: .; D gene: TRBD1; CDR3 protein: CASSSAGTGIFGYTF; CDR3 DNA: TGTGCCAGTAGTTCCGCCGGGACAGGGATCTTTGGCTACACCTTC
V gene: TRBV5-6; J gene: TRBJ2-2; clone size: .; D gene: .; CDR3 protein: CASSLFSLPRLFF; CDR3 DNA: TGTGCCAGCAGCTTATTCTCCCTACCACGGCTGTTTTTT
V gene: TRBV20-1; J gene: TRBJ2-1; clone size: .; D gene: TRBD1; CDR3 protein: CSARGSTEQFF; CDR3 DNA: TGCAGTGCCAGGGGGAGCACTGAGCAGTTCTTC
V gene: TRBV28; J gene: TRBJ2-1; clone size: .; D gene: .; CDR3 protein: CASISGPFTSDNEQFF; CDR3 DNA: TGTGCCAGCATCTCCGGACCCTTCACGAGCGACAATGAGCAGTTCTTC
V gene: TRBV13; J gene: TRBJ2-1; clone size: .; D gene: .; CDR3 protein: CASSRSRKDAYNEQFF; CDR3 DNA: TGTGCCAGCAGCCGGTCCCGGAAGGACGCCTACAATGAGCAGTTCTTC
V gene: TRBV19; J gene: TRBJ2-7; clone size: .; D gene: .; CDR3 protein: CASSRGPYEQYF; CDR3 DNA: TGTGCCAGTAGTAGAGGGCCCTACGAGCAGTACTTC
V gene: TRBV5-6; J gene: TRBJ1-1; clone size: .; D gene: TRBD1; CDR3 protein: CASSQDRYTEAFF; CDR3 DNA: TGTGCCAGCAGTCAGGACAGGTACACTGAAGCTTTCTTT
V gene: TRBV5-1; J gene: TRBJ2-4; clone size: .; D gene: .; CDR3 protein: CASSLGGGAGNIQYF; CDR3 DNA: TGCGCCAGCAGCTTGGGCGGGGGCGCGGGAAACATTCAGTACTTC